This TCR beta chain came from a study of T cell responses to AZD1222 COVID-19 vaccine. Generated by immunoSEQ multiplex PCR, the TCRdb table keeps only in-frame clones and is missing some. The data show approximately 84,000 clones, roughly 90% seen once. The origin of this receptor is an adult in good health. Specimen: peripheral blood, collected on day 0 of AZD1222 vaccination.

The CDR3 region has the DNA TGTGCCAGCAGTTTATCCTGGACGGGAAATGAAAAACTGTTTTTT. Translated: CASSLSWTGNEKLFF. The chain carries TRBV27 and TRBJ1-4; D is undetermined. This CDR3 has 15 amino acids. The V gene's germline CDR1 is MNHEY and CDR2 SMNVEV (reference sequence). Trimming removed 0 bases at V and 5 bases at J, with 10 bases between.